This TCR beta chain was captured by sequencing in a study of T cell changes during pregnancy in multiple sclerosis. Method: immunoSEQ multiplex PCR; TCRdb's copy keeps in-frame clones and lacks some. Of under 100,000 clones in the sample, around 93% are singletons; the top ten hold more than 2%. V shed 8 bases, J shed 7 bases, and the junction held 10 bases outside the gene matches. CDR3 size: 14 residues. Germline-derived CDR1 and CDR2 are MNHEY and SVGAGI. The TCR sequence derives from a female donor with multiple sclerosis, enrolled in a pregnancy study. The sample consisted of peripheral blood, taken in the third trimester of pregnancy. The V call is TRBV6-5, the J call TRBJ2-1; 8 bases match TRBD2. CDR3 sequence: CASSTGGGGNEQFF. The DNA for the CDR3 is TGTGCCAGCTCGACGGGGGGGGGCGGGAATGAGCAGTTCTTC.